The T cell receptor (beta chain) under discussion was sequenced for a study of identical twins. Study-wide results and limits: Compared with models, monozygotic twins showed more out-of-frame TCR alpha sharing.

The authors used template switching to add a universal primer site and gave cDNA unique molecular identifiers. TCRdb reanalysed the 5' RACE reads using MiXCR and keeps one entry per CDR3 protein. Here the sample spans about 340,000 distinct CDR3 sequences, approximately 8.8% being singletons. The germline CDR1 and CDR2 sequences are SGHDN and FVKESK. The V and J ends lost 1 base and 3 bases respectively, with 8 bases between them. The CDR3 consists of 14 residues. This clonotype was recorded many times. Its antigen is unknown. Sequencing input: naive T cells sorted from blood. The chain combines TRBV14 with TRBJ2-3; D is unclear. This TCR came from a woman aged 45-65 years in good health. CDR3 in DNA: TGTGCCAGCAGCCAAGTTTCATCGACAGATACGCAGTATTTT. It specifies CASSQVSSTDTQYF.